Presented here are 3 T cell receptor beta chains from one specimen sequenced in a study of CD8 T cells in Susac syndrome. Random hexamers were used to reverse transcribe the RNA input (about 0.45 to 1 ug). TCRdb redid the calling of the immunoSEQ multiplex PCR reads with MiXCR, one entry per CDR3 protein. The table shows approximately 190,000 distinct CDR3 sequences, with 95% occurring only once. Sequencing was performed on CD8+ T cells from PBMCs. Source of these receptors: a human donor with Susac syndrome.

The rearrangement joins TRBV20-1 to TRBJ1-3; D is possibly TRBD1 (6 bases). Trimming pared 5 bases from V and 0 bases from J, leaving 17 bases between. The length of the CDR3 is 16 residues. Germline V gives CDR1 DFQATT, CDR2 SNEGSKA (reference sequence). In nucleotides, the CDR3 is TGCAGTGCTCCTATCGGGACATTAAGCTCTGGAAACACCATATATTTT. Its protein product is CSAPIGTLSSGNTIYF.

V gene TRBV29-1 combines with J gene TRBJ2-7, with a tentative D call TRBD2 (6 bases). V lost 3 bases to trimming and J lost 4 bases, with 13 bases between them. Germline V CDR1 and CDR2: SQVTM, ANQGSEA. The CDR3 contains 13 residues. This chain's CDR3 is CSVDRVGGYEQYF. DNA of the CDR3: TGCAGCGTTGACAGGGTCGGGGGTTACGAGCAGTACTTC.

The genes are TRBV3-1 and TRBJ1-1; a weak D match, TRBD1 (5 bases). The V end lost 1 base, the J end lost 0 bases, and 9 bases lay between the germline ends. Per germline, CDR1 LGHDT and CDR2 YNNKEL (reference sequence). This CDR3 comprises 15 residues. The DNA for the CDR3 is TGTGCCAGCAGCCAAGGCTTGGGGCTGAACACTGAAGCTTTCTTT. Its translation is CASSQGLGLNTEAFF.